This T cell receptor (beta chain) was sequenced for a study of blood T cell repertoires in COVID-19. Background on the study: Some COVID-19 samples were acute and others convalescent; all came from the United States, Italy and Spain.

This CDR3 is built from 16 residues. The J segment lost 2 bases and the V segment lost 1 base, leaving 8 bases of the junction unmatched. Germline V lookup: CDR1 SGHRS, CDR2 YFSETQ. This clone is a singleton in its sample. Everyone who took part was roughly 18 to 89 years old, and they came from 24 US areas. Sequenced by immunoSEQ multiplex PCR; TCRdb stores in-frame clones only, minus some. The table includes under 400,000 clones, 86% detected once. The TCR comes from a woman between 35 and 50 years old with acute COVID-19. The gene calls are TRBV5-1 and TRBJ1-1, with 7 bases identical to TRBD1. Sequencing was carried out using PBMCs or T cells enriched from blood (not recorded which). CDR3 amino acids: CASSLQGVAGNTEAFF. The CDR3 nucleotides are TGCGCCAGCAGCTTGCAGGGGGTTGCAGGCAACACTGAAGCTTTCTTT.